These 17 T cell receptor beta chains were sequenced from one sample in a study of blood T cell repertoires in COVID-19. Sequenced by immunoSEQ multiplex PCR; TCRdb stores in-frame clones only, minus some. Of 400,000 to 500,000 clones detected, 85% to 90% appear once; the ten largest clones hold about 1.7%. The source material was PBMCs or T cells enriched from blood (not recorded which). The receptors were gathered from a woman in her thirties or forties who had recovered from COVID-19.

The chain has TRBV15 and TRBJ2-7; TRBD1 matches at 7 bases. Germline V gene data show CDR1 as LNHNV and CDR2 as YYDKDF (reference sequence). Trimming cost V 5 bases and J 3 bases; bases outside gene matches: 7. The CDR3 covers 14 residues. The CDR3 protein is CATSPRTGGYEQYF. CDR3 bases: TGTGCCACCAGCCCAAGGACAGGAGGCTACGAGCAGTACTTC.

The chain uses TRBV4-3 and TRBJ2-7; D ambiguous. The CDR3 length is 15 residues. The germline V gene has CDR1 LGHNA and CDR2 YSLEER. V lost 0 bases to trimming and J lost 2 bases, with 11 bases between them. Written as DNA, the CDR3 is TGCGCCAGCAGCCAAGAAGCTAATCCTCCCTACGAGCAGTACTTC. Translation gives CASSQEANPPYEQYF.

The J gene is TRBJ1-2, the V gene TRBV5-1; 7 bases agree with TRBD1. CDR3 length: 14 amino acids. The J segment lost 4 bases and the V segment lost 6 bases, leaving 9 bases of the junction unmatched. Germline V gives CDR1 SGHRS, CDR2 YFSETQ. DNA of the CDR3: TGCGCCAGCAACCGGGACAGTACTTCCTATGGCTACACCTTC. This codes for CASNRDSTSYGYTF.

This chain connects TRBV29-1 to TRBJ2-7; a weak D match, TRBD1 (6 bases). The CDR3 loop spans 11 amino acids. Germline loops: CDR1 SQVTM, CDR2 ANQGSEA. Trimming cost V 4 bases and J 5 bases, with 9 bases left between them. CDR3 DNA: TGCAGCGTTGGTGAGGGGGACGAGCAGTACTTC. Its translation: CSVGEGDEQYF.

The V call is TRBV27, the J call TRBJ1-2, with 10 bases aligning to TRBD1. CDR3 length: 19 residues. Germline lookup yields CDR1 MNHEY and CDR2 SMNVEV (reference sequence). The J segment lost 8 bases and the V segment lost 5 bases, leaving 23 bases of the junction unmatched. The CDR3 protein is CASSIRQGAAGIHSGGYTF. The CDR3 region has the DNA TGTGCCAGCAGTATTCGACAGGGGGCGGCCGGAATCCACTCGGGGGGCTACACCTTC.

The CDR3 spells CASSYSRDGYTF. The CDR3 DNA reads as TGTGCCAGCAGTTACTCCCGGGATGGCTACACCTTC. The gene calls are TRBV6-5 and TRBJ1-2, with D unresolved. Trimming pared 0 bases from V and 6 bases from J, leaving 5 bases between. CDR1 and CDR2 from the germline V gene are MNHEY and SVGAGI. The CDR3 sequence is 12 residues long.

This chain uses TRBV4-3 with TRBJ1-2; 8 bases are shared with TRBD1. CDR3 length: 17 residues. Germline-derived CDR1 and CDR2 are LGHNA and YSLEER. The V gene end was trimmed by 0 bases and the J gene end by 7 bases; junction bases not matched to a gene: 13. The CDR3 DNA is TGCGCCAGCAGCCAAGATAGGGTAGGACAGGGTTTTGGTGGCTACACCTTC. Translation gives CASSQDRVGQGFGGYTF.

The chain joins TRBV3-1 (or the pseudogene TRBV3-2) to TRBJ2-3; 10 bases are shared with TRBD1. CDR1 is LGHDT, CDR2 YNNKEL, per germline (reference sequence). The CDR3 is 17 residues long. The junction had 11 bases not matched to a gene; V was cut back by 4 bases and J by 4 bases. The CDR3 DNA sequence: TGTGCCAGCAGCCGAGCCCCCGGGACAGGGGTTGCAGATACGCAGTATTTT. It encodes CASSRAPGTGVADTQYF.

The count of this clone is one. The gene calls are TRBV9 and TRBJ1-2, with 8 bases aligning to TRBD1. There are 14 residues in the CDR3. With V trimmed by 2 bases and J by 4 bases, 4 bases remained unmatched. Germline lookup yields CDR1 SGDLS and CDR2 YYNGEE. The CDR3 loop reads CASSVPTGGYGYTF. The CDR3 nucleotides read TGTGCCAGCAGCGTCCCCACAGGGGGCTATGGCTACACCTTC.

The chain joins TRBV7-2 to TRBJ2-7; 9 bases agree with TRBD2. Trimming took 1 base from V and 12 from J; bases not matched to a gene: 10. CDR1 is SGHTA, CDR2 FQGNSA, per germline. The CDR3 runs 14 residues. The CDR3 reads CASSLDRLAGTLYF. The CDR3 DNA is TGTGCCAGCAGCTTAGATAGGCTAGCGGGAACCCTGTACTTC.

The rearrangement uses TRBV11-3 and TRBJ2-2, with TRBD2 matching 10 bases. Trimming at V came to 1 base and at J to 6 bases, leaving 5 bases not matched to a gene. In germline, CDR1 is SGHNT, CDR2 YENEEA. CDR3 length: 16 residues. This chain's CDR3 is CASSLAPSGRPGELFF. The DNA for the CDR3 is TGTGCCAGCAGCTTAGCCCCTAGCGGGAGACCCGGGGAGCTGTTTTTT.

The rearrangement joins TRBV5-1 to TRBJ2-1; D is perhaps TRBD2 (6 bases). V lost 0 bases to trimming and J lost 8 bases, with 18 bases between them. The CDR3 sequence is 16 residues long. Germline assignment: CDR1 SGHRS and CDR2 YFSETQ. The CDR3 loop is CASSLVSGRRLDEQFF. For the CDR3, the DNA is TGCGCCAGCAGCTTGGTCAGTGGGAGGAGGTTGGATGAGCAGTTCTTC.

The rearrangement joins TRBV6-5 to TRBJ1-1; no reliable D call. CDR3 length: 13 residues. The germline V and J ends were trimmed by 4 bases and 10 bases, with 16 bases remaining between them. The germline V gene has CDR1 MNHEY and CDR2 SVGAGI. CDR3: CASSSLGVRGAFF. The CDR3 DNA is TGTGCCAGCAGTTCCCTGGGAGTCCGGGGAGCTTTCTTT.

This chain links TRBV19 with TRBJ1-5, with TRBD1 as a possible D gene (6 bases). From germline, CDR1 is LNHDA and CDR2 SQIVND (reference sequence). Deletions cut 5 bases from V and 6 bases from J, with 14 bases between. This CDR3 region has 14 residues. The DNA for the CDR3 is TGTGCCAGTAGTGCACAGGGTTGGGGTCAGCCCCAGCATTTT. This codes for CASSAQGWGQPQHF.

V and J are TRBV4-3 and TRBJ2-2, with D tentatively TRBD2 (6 bases). Trimming shortened V by 0 bases and J by 4 bases, and 18 bases separated the two germline ends. Germline CDR1 LGHNA, CDR2 YSLEER. This CDR3 is built from 18 residues. The CDR3 loop is CASSQDQYGLGGTGELFF. For the CDR3, the DNA is TGCGCCAGCAGCCAAGATCAGTACGGACTGGGAGGCACCGGGGAGCTGTTTTTT.

This chain connects TRBV27 to TRBJ2-1; 7 positions match TRBD2. V trimming: 3 bases; J trimming: 0 bases; junction bases outside the gene matches: 8. Germline-derived CDR1 and CDR2 are MNHEY and SMNVEV (reference sequence). The CDR3 extends over 17 amino acids. CDR3 region: CASSFGRAGSSYNEQFF. The CDR3 DNA is TGTGCCAGCAGTTTCGGACGAGCGGGAAGCTCCTACAATGAGCAGTTCTTC.

This clone was picked up a small number of times. This chain links TRBV5-1 with TRBJ1-1, with unresolved D. The CDR3 length is 14 residues. Trimming stripped 3 bases from V and 2 bases from J, with 11 bases between. Germline loops: CDR1 SGHRS, CDR2 YFSETQ. Here the CDR3 DNA reads TGCGCCAGCAGCTGGAATGACATAAACACTGAAGCTTTCTTT. This encodes CASSWNDINTEAFF. Variable domain in full (rest from reference TRBV5-1 and TRBJ1-1): KAGVTQTPRYLIKTRGQQVTLSCSPISGHRSVSWYQQTPGQGLQFLFEYFSETQRNKGNFPGRFSGRQFSNSRSEMNVSTLELGDSALYLCASSWNDINTEAFFGQGTRLTVV.